These 21 T cell receptor beta chains were sequenced from one sample in a study of control samples from healthy donors and cancer patients. Some clones are missing from TCRdb's copy, which holds only in-frame ones; the method was immunoSEQ multiplex PCR. This table has tens of thousands of clones, 88% appearing once. Sequences were obtained from blood. The source is a woman aged 65 to 85 in good health.

This clone has a handful of counts. The chain combines TRBV27 with TRBJ1-3; D uncertain. This CDR3 comprises 15 residues. The germline V and J ends were trimmed by 3 bases and 0 bases, with 9 bases remaining between them. Germline loops: CDR1 MNHEY, CDR2 SMNVEV (reference sequence). DNA for the CDR3: TGTGCCAGCAGTTTGAGTCACATCTCTGGAAACACCATATATTTT. This translates into CASSLSHISGNTIYF.

This chain joins TRBV18 and TRBJ1-5, with 8 positions matching TRBD1. CDR3 length: 15 amino acids. V was clipped by 6 bases and J by 1 base; unmatched bases: 5. CDR1 is KGHSH and CDR2 is LQKENI in the germline V gene. The CDR3 region is CASSAGQGSNQPQHF. The DNA for the CDR3 is TGTGCCAGCTCGGCCGGACAGGGAAGCAATCAGCCCCAGCATTTT.

V and J are TRBV25-1 and TRBJ1-2; perhaps TRBD1 as D (5 bases). The CDR3 runs 12 residues. CDR1 is MGHDK and CDR2 is SYGVNS in the germline V gene. The V end lost 7 bases, the J end lost 8 bases, and 14 bases lay between the germline ends. CDR3 bases: TGTGCCAGCATGGGGGGAGTCGGAGGCTACACCTTC. It is translated as CASMGGVGGYTF.

This clone was seen only once. This chain joins TRBV10-3 and TRBJ1-2; D unresolved. The germline V gene encodes CDR1 ENHRY and CDR2 SYGVKD. Trimming cost V 2 bases and J 1 base, with 5 bases left between them. The CDR3 runs to 13 residues. The CDR3 region is CAISERLNYGYTF. The CDR3, as DNA: TGTGCCATCAGTGAGAGGCTTAACTATGGCTACACCTTC.

As DNA, the CDR3 is TGTGCCAGCAGCCAAGAGGGACAGGGGTATCAGCCCCAGCATTTT. It specifies CASSQEGQGYQPQHF. This rearrangement joins TRBV3-1 (or the pseudogene TRBV3-2) to TRBJ1-5; 10 nucleotides agree with TRBD1. With V trimmed by 0 bases and J by 5 bases, 1 base remained unmatched. Germline loops: CDR1 LGHDT, CDR2 YNNKEL (reference sequence). The CDR3 covers 15 residues.

The genes are TRBV11-1 and TRBJ1-1; no reliable D call. Looked up from germline, CDR1 is SGHAT and CDR2 is FQDESV (reference sequence). The CDR3 extends over 13 amino acids. Trimming removed 6 bases from V and 1 base from J, with 9 bases in between. The DNA for the CDR3 is TGTGCCAGCAGTCGCGACTGGAACACTGAAGCTTTCTTT. As protein: CASSRDWNTEAFF.

About this clone itself: The sample has other DNA sequences that encode this CDR3 too. V is TRBV7-9 and J is TRBJ1-2; TRBD1 aligns across 10 bases. Germline loops: CDR1 SEHNR, CDR2 FQNEAQ (reference sequence). With V trimmed by 2 bases and J by 1 base, 4 bases remained unmatched. The CDR3 spans 16 residues. Written as DNA, the CDR3 is TGTGCCAGCAGCTTAACGGGACAGGGGAATAACTATGGCTACACCTTC. This sequence encodes CASSLTGQGNNYGYTF.

The V call is TRBV12-3 or TRBV12-4, the J call TRBJ2-3; TRBD1 aligns across 8 bases. The CDR3 sequence is 13 residues long. The V gene end was trimmed by 5 bases and the J gene end by 7 bases; junction bases not matched to a gene: 5. The CDR3 nucleotides read TGTGCCAGCAGTCGACAGGGGTCGAATACGCAGTATTTT. Its translation: CASSRQGSNTQYF.

This clone was found once. The chain employs TRBV15 and TRBJ1-2, with 10 bases aligning to TRBD1. The junction had 5 bases not matched to a gene; V was cut back by 5 bases and J by 2 bases. Germline V gene sequence: CDR1 LNHNV, CDR2 YYDKDF (reference sequence). CDR3 length: 15 residues. The CDR3 spells CATSAPGQGNYGYTF. The CDR3 nucleotides are TGTGCCACCAGCGCCCCGGGACAGGGGAACTATGGCTACACCTTC.

The chain combines TRBV11-2 with TRBJ2-2, with D possibly being TRBD1 (5 bases). Trimming left V 1 base short and J 1 base short, with 7 bases between. CDR1 and CDR2 from the germline V gene are SGHAT and FQNNGV. The CDR3 is made up of 15 amino acids. The CDR3 protein is CASSLVTGNTGELFF. The DNA of the CDR3 is TGTGCCAGCAGCTTAGTAACAGGGAACACCGGGGAGCTGTTTTTT.

The V and J genes are TRBV6-4 and TRBJ2-6; perhaps TRBD1 as D (5 bases). V was shortened by 4 bases and J by 2 bases, with 9 bases between the two germline ends. Germline V gene data show CDR1 as MRHNA and CDR2 as SNTAGT. The CDR3 length is 15 residues. CDR3 nucleotide sequence: TGTGCCAGCAGTGGGCAGGGTACTGGGGCCAACGTCCTGACTTTC. Encoded protein: CASSGQGTGANVLTF.

The chain combines TRBV9 with TRBJ2-1; either TRBD1 or TRBD2 may fit D (5 bases each). The germline gives CDR1 SGDLS, CDR2 YYNGEE. Between the trimmed V and J ends, which lost 4 bases and 7 bases, there was a span of 15 bases. CDR3 size: 14 residues. The CDR3 coding sequence is TGTGCCAGCAGCTCCACCCGGGGCACTAATGAGCAGTTCTTC. As protein: CASSSTRGTNEQFF. Full variable domain (missing parts from reference TRBV9 and TRBJ2-1): DSGVTQTPKHLITATGQRVTLRCSPRSGDLSVYWYQQSLDQGLQFLIQYYNGEERAKGNILERFSAQQFPDLHSELNLSSLELGDSALYFCASSSTRGTNEQFFGPGTRLTVL.

CDR3 region: CASSRGTGSSYEQYF. The CDR3 DNA is TGCGCCAGCAGCCGAGGGACAGGGAGCTCCTACGAGCAGTACTTC. The chain combines TRBV4-1 with TRBJ2-7, with TRBD1 matching over 9 bases. Germline lookup yields CDR1 MGHRA and CDR2 YSYEKL. Trimming took 4 bases from V and 0 from J; bases not matched to a gene: 4. The CDR3 is 15 amino acids.

This clone was observed a few times. The chain has TRBV3-1 (or the pseudogene TRBV3-2) and TRBJ2-7; 10 bases are a match to TRBD2. Trimming took 3 bases from V and 0 from J; bases not matched to a gene: 5. The germline V gene encodes CDR1 LGHDT and CDR2 YNNKEL (reference sequence). CDR3 size: 16 residues. CDR3 region: CASSQVGLARSYEQYF. Here the CDR3 DNA reads TGTGCCAGCAGCCAGGTGGGACTAGCGCGCTCCTACGAGCAGTACTTC.

This rearrangement joins TRBV14 to TRBJ2-7; tentative D call: TRBD1 (6 bases). CDR1 is SGHDN and CDR2 is FVKESK in the germline V gene. The CDR3 covers 13 residues. Trimming removed 4 bases at V and 7 bases at J, with 14 bases between. Written as DNA, the CDR3 is TGTGCCAGCAGCCCGCAGGGGACGGGAGAGCAGTACTTC. Translated: CASSPQGTGEQYF.

The J gene is TRBJ1-4, the V gene TRBV30; possibly TRBD1 for D (5 bases). Trimming pared 1 base from V and 5 bases from J, leaving 17 bases between. This CDR3 comprises 16 residues. Germline lookup yields CDR1 GTSNPN and CDR2 SVGIG (reference sequence). The CDR3 reads CAWSGPRQLKNEKLFF. CDR3 sequence (DNA): TGTGCCTGGAGTGGCCCTAGACAGTTAAAGAATGAAAAACTGTTTTTT.

In nucleotides, the CDR3 is TGTGCCAGCAGCTTAAGTCCGGCGACCGGGGAGCTGTTTTTT. Its protein product is CASSLSPATGELFF. V and J are TRBV7-3 and TRBJ2-2; D is unresolved. V lost 1 base, J lost 5 bases, and 8 bases lay in between. This CDR3 comprises 14 residues. CDR1 is SGHTA, CDR2 FQGTGA, per germline.

V is TRBV10-2 and J is TRBJ2-7; D gene uncertain. Trimming took off 0 bases at V and 3 bases at J, with 3 bases between the two ends. The CDR3 has 12 amino acids. Looked up from germline, CDR1 is WSHSY and CDR2 is SAAADI. For the CDR3, the DNA is TGCGCCAGCAGTGAGTCAGGCTACGAGCAGTACTTC. Its translation is CASSESGYEQYF.

The chain joins TRBV4-1 to TRBJ1-3; TRBD1 is a possible D gene (6 bases). With 2 bases removed from V and 4 bases from J, the gap between germline ends came to 15 bases. The CDR3 consists of 16 residues. The germline gives CDR1 MGHRA, CDR2 YSYEKL. In DNA form, the CDR3 reads TGCGCCAGCAGCCAATCCCCCCGGACAGAAGGAAACACCATATATTTT. It encodes CASSQSPRTEGNTIYF.

This chain joins TRBV29-1 and TRBJ1-1; the D gene is possibly TRBD1 (6 bases). The V and J ends lost 4 bases and 1 base respectively, with 22 bases between them. Germline values: CDR1 SQVTM, CDR2 ANQGSEA. The CDR3 extends over 17 amino acids. The CDR3 loop reads CSVGGFGTHQRNTEAFF. CDR3 in DNA: TGCAGCGTTGGAGGTTTCGGGACACATCAACGGAACACTGAAGCTTTCTTT.

The gene calls are TRBV5-5 and TRBJ2-5; D ambiguous. CDR1 and CDR2 from the germline V gene are SGHKS and YYEKEE (reference sequence). The CDR3 is made up of 13 amino acids. Trimming pared 0 bases from V and 5 bases from J, leaving 8 bases between. This CDR3 reads CASSLAETETQYF. The CDR3 DNA is TGTGCCAGCAGCTTGGCGGAGACGGAGACCCAGTACTTC.